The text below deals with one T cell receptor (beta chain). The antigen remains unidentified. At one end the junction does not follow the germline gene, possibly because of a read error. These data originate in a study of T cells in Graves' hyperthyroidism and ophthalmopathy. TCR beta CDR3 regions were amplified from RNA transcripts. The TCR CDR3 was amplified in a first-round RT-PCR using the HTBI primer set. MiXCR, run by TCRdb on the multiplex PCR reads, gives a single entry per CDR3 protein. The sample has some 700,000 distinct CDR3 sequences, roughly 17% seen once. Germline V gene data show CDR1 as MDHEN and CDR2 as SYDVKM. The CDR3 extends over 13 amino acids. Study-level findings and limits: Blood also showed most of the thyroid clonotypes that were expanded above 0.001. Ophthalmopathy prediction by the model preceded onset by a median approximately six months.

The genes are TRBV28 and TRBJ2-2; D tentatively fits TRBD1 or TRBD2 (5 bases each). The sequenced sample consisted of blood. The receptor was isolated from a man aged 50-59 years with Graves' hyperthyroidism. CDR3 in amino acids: CTSSQGDTGELFF. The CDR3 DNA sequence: TGTACCAGCAGTCAGGGAGACACCGGGGAGCTGTTTTTT.